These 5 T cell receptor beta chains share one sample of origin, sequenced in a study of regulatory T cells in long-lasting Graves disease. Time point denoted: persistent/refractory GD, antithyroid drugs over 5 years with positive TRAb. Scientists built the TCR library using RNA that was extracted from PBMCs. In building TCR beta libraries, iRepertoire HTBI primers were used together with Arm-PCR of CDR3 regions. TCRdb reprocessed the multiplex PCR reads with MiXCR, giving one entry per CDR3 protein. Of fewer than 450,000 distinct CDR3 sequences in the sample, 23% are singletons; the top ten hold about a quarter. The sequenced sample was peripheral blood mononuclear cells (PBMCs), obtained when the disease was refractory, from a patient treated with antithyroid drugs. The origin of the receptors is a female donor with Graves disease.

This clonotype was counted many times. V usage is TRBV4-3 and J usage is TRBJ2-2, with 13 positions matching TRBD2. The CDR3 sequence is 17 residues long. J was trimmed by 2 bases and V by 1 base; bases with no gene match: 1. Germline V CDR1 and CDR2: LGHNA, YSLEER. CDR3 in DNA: TGCGCCAGCAGCCAAGGGACTAGCGGGAGTAACACCGGGGAGCTGTTTTTT. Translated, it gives CASSQGTSGSNTGELFF.

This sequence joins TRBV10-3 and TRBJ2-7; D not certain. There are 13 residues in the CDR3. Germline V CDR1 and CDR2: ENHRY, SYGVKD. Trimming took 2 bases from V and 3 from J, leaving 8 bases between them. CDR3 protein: CAISEVTGYEQYF. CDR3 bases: TGTGCCATCAGTGAGGTGACGGGCTACGAGCAGTACTTC.

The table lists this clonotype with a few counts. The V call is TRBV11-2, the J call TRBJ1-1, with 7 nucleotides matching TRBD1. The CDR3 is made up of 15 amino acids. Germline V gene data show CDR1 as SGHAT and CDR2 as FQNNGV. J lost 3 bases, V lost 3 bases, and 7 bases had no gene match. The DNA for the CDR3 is TGTGCCAGCAGCTTGTTAAGGGGGCCGGACACTGAAGCTTTCTTT. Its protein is CASSLLRGPDTEAFF.

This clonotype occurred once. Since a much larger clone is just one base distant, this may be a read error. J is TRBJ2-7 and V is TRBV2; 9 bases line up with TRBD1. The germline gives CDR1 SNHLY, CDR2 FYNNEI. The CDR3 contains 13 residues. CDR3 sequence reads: CASKGTGGYEQHF. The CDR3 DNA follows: TGTGCCAGCAAGGGAACAGGGGGCTACGAGCAGCACTTC.

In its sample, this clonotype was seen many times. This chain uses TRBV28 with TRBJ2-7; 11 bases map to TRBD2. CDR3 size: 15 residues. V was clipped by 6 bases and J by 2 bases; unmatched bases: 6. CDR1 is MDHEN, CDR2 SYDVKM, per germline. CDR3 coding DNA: TGTGCCAGCAGGCTAGAACTAGCGGGGGCCTACGAGCAGTACTTC. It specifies CASRLELAGAYEQYF.